This T cell receptor (beta chain) was obtained from a study of memory CD4+ T cells and cytomegalovirus serostatus. Points from the study as a whole: The CMV-associated TCR signature appears largely within the CD4+ memory repertoire.

For this clone: Its antigen remains unknown.

The ends were cut back, 3 bases at V and 0 bases at J, with 4 bases in the middle. This CDR3 has 13 residues. Germline V gene sequence: CDR1 SGHRS, CDR2 YFSETQ. The sort gate was single viable CD3+CD4+CD8-CD45RO+ cells for memory CD4+ T cells. TCRdb's copy holds only in-frame clones and misses some; the assay was immunoSEQ multiplex PCR. The sample lists roughly 28,000 clones, about 80% occurring once. The TCR comes from an adult in good health and CMV-seronegative. The chain combines TRBV5-1 with TRBJ2-1, with D unclear. Sequenced: memory CD4+ T cells from blood. The CDR3 loop is CASSYSSYNEQFF. The CDR3 nucleotides are TGCGCCAGCAGCTACAGCTCCTACAATGAGCAGTTCTTC.